Listed here are 4 T cell receptor beta chains from one sample, sequenced in a study of early T cells in non-severe SARS-CoV-2 infection. MiXCR, applied by TCRdb to the 5' RACE reads, yields one record per CDR3 protein. The data contain about 76,000 distinct CDR3 sequences, about a sixth of them singletons. Sequences were obtained from whole blood. These receptor sequences come from an adult who was a healthcare worker with PCR-confirmed SARS-CoV-2 infection or an uninfected control (not recorded which).

This clonotype occurred a few times. This sequence joins TRBV11-2 and TRBJ2-3; 8 positions agree with TRBD1. V gave up 5 bases and J gave up 6 bases; unmatched junction bases: 7. The CDR3 totals 14 residues. Germline V CDR1 and CDR2: SGHAT, FQNNGV. The CDR3 DNA is TGTGCCAGCAGCCCGGGCAGGGGGCTCGATACGCAGTATTTT. It translates to CASSPGRGLDTQYF.

J is TRBJ1-4 and V is TRBV5-5, with a possible D match to TRBD1 (6 bases). V shed 0 bases and J shed 7 bases, with 19 bases lying between them. From germline, CDR1 is SGHKS and CDR2 YYEKEE (reference sequence). The CDR3 runs 17 residues. This CDR3 reads CASSLAPDSGVGEKLFF. The CDR3 DNA follows: TGTGCCAGCAGCTTGGCCCCGGACAGCGGAGTCGGTGAAAAACTGTTTTTT.

This clonotype was counted ten times or more. CDR3 bases: TGCAGCGTTGGGGACAGAAACTATGGCTACACCTTC. This gives the protein CSVGDRNYGYTF. This sequence joins TRBV29-1 and TRBJ1-2, with 7 bases identical to TRBD1. The trim removed 4 bases at V and 2 bases at J, leaving 1 base unmatched. Germline CDR1 reads SQVTM; CDR2 reads ANQGSEA. This CDR3 contains 12 residues.

A few counts support this clonotype. The CDR3 spells CSALPGLAGGREEQYF. For the CDR3, the DNA is TGCAGTGCCCTTCCGGGACTAGCGGGGGGAAGGGAAGAGCAGTACTTC. The chain joins TRBV20-1 to TRBJ2-7, with 15 bases that match TRBD2. This CDR3 is 16 amino acids long. The germline V gene encodes CDR1 DFQATT and CDR2 SNEGSKA (reference sequence). Germline trimming cut 6 bases from V and 7 bases from J; bases unmatched to any gene: 13.